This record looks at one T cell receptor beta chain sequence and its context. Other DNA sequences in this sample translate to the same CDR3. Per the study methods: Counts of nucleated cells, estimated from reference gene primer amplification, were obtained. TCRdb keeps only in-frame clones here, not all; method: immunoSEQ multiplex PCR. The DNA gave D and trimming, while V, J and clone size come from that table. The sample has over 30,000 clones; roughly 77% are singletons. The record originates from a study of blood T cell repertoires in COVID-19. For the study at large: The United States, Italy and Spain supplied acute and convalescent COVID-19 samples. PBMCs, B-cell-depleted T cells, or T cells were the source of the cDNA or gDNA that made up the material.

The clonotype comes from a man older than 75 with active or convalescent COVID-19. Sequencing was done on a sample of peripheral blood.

CDR3 loop: CASSLRDLGLAGGNEQFF. The CDR3 DNA reads TGTGCCAGCAGTTTAAGGGACTTAGGACTAGCGGGAGGCAATGAGCAGTTCTTC. The chain recombines TRBV28 with TRBJ2-1; TRBD2 aligns across 14 bases. Germline V CDR1 and CDR2: MDHEN, SYDVKM. This CDR3 spans 18 amino acids. The V gene end was trimmed by 2 bases and the J gene end by 6 bases; junction bases not matched to a gene: 9.